This T cell receptor (beta chain) was sequenced for a study of blood T cell repertoires in COVID-19. Study processing details: It was from reference gene primer amplification that nucleated cell counts were estimated. Clones were sequenced by immunoSEQ multiplex PCR, and TCRdb holds only the in-frame ones, with some missing. V and J calls and clone size are given by that table; D and trimming were obtained from the DNA. The table lists roughly 170,000 clones, roughly 84% of them singletons. The sample holds a few counts of this clone. CDR1 is GTSNPN, CDR2 SVGIG, per germline (reference sequence). The CDR3 sequence is 14 residues long. V was pared by 2 bases and J by 1 base, with 5 bases of the junction left unmatched.

This chain links TRBV30 with TRBJ2-7; 7 nucleotides align to TRBD2. The sequencing sample was made of PBMCs or T cells enriched from blood (not recorded which). This receptor was obtained from a man aged 55 to 70 who had recovered from COVID-19. The CDR3 nucleotides read TGTGCCTGGAGTCAGGGAGGGGTTTCCTACGAGCAGTACTTC. Translation: CAWSQGGVSYEQYF.